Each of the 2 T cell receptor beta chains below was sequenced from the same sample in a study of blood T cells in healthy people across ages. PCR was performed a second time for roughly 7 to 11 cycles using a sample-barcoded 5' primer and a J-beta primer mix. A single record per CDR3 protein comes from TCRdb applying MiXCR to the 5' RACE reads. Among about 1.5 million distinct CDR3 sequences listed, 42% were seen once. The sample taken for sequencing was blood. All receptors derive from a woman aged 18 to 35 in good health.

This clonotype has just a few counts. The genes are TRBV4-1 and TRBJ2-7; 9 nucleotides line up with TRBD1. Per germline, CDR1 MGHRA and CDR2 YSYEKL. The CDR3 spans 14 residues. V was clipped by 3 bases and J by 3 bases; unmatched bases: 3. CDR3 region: CASSQGQGIYEQYF. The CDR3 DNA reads TGCGCCAGCAGCCAGGGACAGGGAATCTACGAGCAGTACTTC.

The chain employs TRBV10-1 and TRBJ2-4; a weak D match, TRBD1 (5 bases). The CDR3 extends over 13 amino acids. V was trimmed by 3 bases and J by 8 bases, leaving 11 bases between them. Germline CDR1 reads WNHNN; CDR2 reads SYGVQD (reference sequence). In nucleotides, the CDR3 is TGCGCCAGCAGTGAAGGGGCGGATGACATTCAGTACTTC. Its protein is CASSEGADDIQYF.